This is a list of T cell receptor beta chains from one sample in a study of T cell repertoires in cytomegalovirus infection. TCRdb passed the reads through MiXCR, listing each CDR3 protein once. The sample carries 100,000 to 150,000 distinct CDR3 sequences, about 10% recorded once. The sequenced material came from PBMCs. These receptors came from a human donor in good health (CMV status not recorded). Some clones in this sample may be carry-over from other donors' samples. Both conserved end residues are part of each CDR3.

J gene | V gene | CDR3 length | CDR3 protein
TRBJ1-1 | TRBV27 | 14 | CASSFTTGITEAFF
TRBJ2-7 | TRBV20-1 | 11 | CSAEGVYEQYF
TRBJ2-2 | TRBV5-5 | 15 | CASGSIPGASGELFF
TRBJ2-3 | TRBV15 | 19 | CATSRERGRALERTDTQYF
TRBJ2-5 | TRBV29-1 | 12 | CSVLDGRETQYF
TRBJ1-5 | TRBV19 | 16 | CASSSDRGRLNQPQHF
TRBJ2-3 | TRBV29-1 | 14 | CSLRTVSSTDTQYF
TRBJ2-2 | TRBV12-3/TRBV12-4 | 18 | CASRTSGGNLSNTGELFF
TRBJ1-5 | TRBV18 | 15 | CASSRTDGYNQPQHF
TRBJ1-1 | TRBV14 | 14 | CASSHNTGNTEAFF
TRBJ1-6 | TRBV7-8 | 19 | CASSQPRDRGSSYNSPLHF
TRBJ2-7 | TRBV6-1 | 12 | CASSAGYYEQYF
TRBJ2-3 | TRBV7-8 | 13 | CASSLALGDTQYF
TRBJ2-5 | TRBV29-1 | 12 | CSGSEAQETQYF
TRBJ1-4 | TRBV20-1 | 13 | CSARDSTNEKLFF
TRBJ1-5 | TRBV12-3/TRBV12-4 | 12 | CASSRENQPQHF
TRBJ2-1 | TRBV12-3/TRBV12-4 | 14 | CASSLSRSHNEQFF
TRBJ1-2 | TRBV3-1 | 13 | CASSQKMWDGYTF
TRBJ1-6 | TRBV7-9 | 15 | CASSPPPGGHSPLHF
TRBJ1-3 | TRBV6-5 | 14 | CASSSPGRTNTIYF
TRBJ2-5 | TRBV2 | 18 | CASSATGGAFRNQETQYF
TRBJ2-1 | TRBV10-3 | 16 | CAISERRGTTYNEQFF